These 8 T cell receptor beta chains were all obtained from the same sample, sequenced in a study of cytotoxic CD8 clonotypes in ibrutinib-treated CLL. This table comes from immunoSEQ multiplex PCR, and its TCRdb copy is limited to in-frame clones, with some not included. Here the sample spans 100,000 to 150,000 clones, around 85% being singletons. Sequencing used PBMCs, obtained after 24 months of ibrutinib treatment. These receptors all come from a human donor with chronic lymphocytic leukemia.

A single count supports this clone. V is TRBV9 and J is TRBJ2-3; 9 bases map to TRBD2. The length of the CDR3 is 15 residues. J gave up 5 bases and V 7 bases, and 11 bases lay outside the gene matches. CDR1 SGDLS and CDR2 YYNGEE come from the germline V gene. In DNA, the CDR3 is TGTGCCAGCGGGCGGGAGGGCCTGAAAGGAGATACGCAGTATTTT. This sequence encodes CASGREGLKGDTQYF.

The rearrangement links TRBV5-8 to TRBJ2-4; TRBD1 is a possible D gene (6 bases). Trimming left V 0 bases short and J 3 bases short, with 19 bases between. Germline V gives CDR1 SGHTS, CDR2 YDEGEE. The CDR3 has 18 residues. The CDR3 loop reads CASSLGPDRILVKNIQYF. The CDR3 DNA reads TGTGCCAGCAGCTTGGGCCCGGACAGAATATTGGTCAAAAACATTCAGTACTTC.

This sequence joins TRBV28 and TRBJ2-7; D gene uncertain. The CDR3 extends over 13 amino acids. Trimming shortened V by 3 bases and J by 2 bases, and 8 bases separated the two germline ends. The V gene's germline CDR1 is MDHEN and CDR2 SYDVKM. The CDR3 here is CASSFPGAYEQYF. CDR3 DNA sequence: TGTGCCAGCAGTTTTCCTGGGGCCTACGAGCAGTACTTC. The entire variable domain, with the rest obtained from reference TRBV28 and TRBJ2-7, is as follows: DVKVTQSSRYLVKRTGEKVFLECVQDMDHENMFWYRQDPGLGLRLIYFSYDVKMKEKGDIPEGYSVSREKKERFSLILESASTNQTSMYLCASSFPGAYEQYFGPGTRLTVT.

With respect to this clone: Other DNA sequences from this sample encode an identical CDR3 as well. This chain connects TRBV18 to TRBJ2-2; D not certain. CDR3 size: 14 residues. Germline lookup yields CDR1 KGHSH and CDR2 LQKENI. V was pared by 2 bases and J by 1 base, with 5 bases between. The CDR3 reads CASSPGLNTGELFF. The DNA for the CDR3 is TGTGCCAGCTCACCAGGGTTGAACACCGGGGAGCTGTTTTTT.

The chain combines TRBV7-8 with TRBJ2-2; the D gene is possibly TRBD2 (5 bases). CDR1 and CDR2 (germline): SGHVS, FQNEAQ. This CDR3 is 17 amino acids long. With 5 bases removed from V and 5 bases from J, the gap between germline ends came to 21 bases. CDR3 in amino acids: CASSPPLRIARTGELFF. The CDR3 DNA reads TGTGCCAGCAGCCCACCTCTACGGATAGCGCGGACCGGGGAGCTGTTTTTT.

The rearrangement joins TRBV2 to TRBJ2-5; the match to TRBD2 covers 9 bases. This CDR3 comprises 15 residues. Unmatched junction bases numbered 8, after V lost 5 bases and J lost 4 bases. Germline V CDR1 and CDR2: SNHLY, FYNNEI. The CDR3 nucleotides are TGTGCCAGCAGTTCTAGCGGGGCCGAGGGAGAGACCCAGTACTTC. It yields the protein CASSSSGAEGETQYF.

The chain recombines TRBV28 with TRBJ2-3; 8 bases are shared with TRBD2. Trimming at V came to 7 bases and at J to 2 bases, leaving 8 bases not matched to a gene. The CDR3 length is 15 residues. Per the germline V gene, CDR1 is MDHEN and CDR2 is SYDVKM. DNA for the CDR3: TGTGCCAGCAACTTAGCGGGACGTTCCACAGATACGCAGTATTTT. This sequence encodes CASNLAGRSTDTQYF.

The chain employs TRBV6-5 and TRBJ2-3; D uncertain. This CDR3 region has 14 residues. V gave up 0 bases and J gave up 4 bases, with 8 bases separating them. The germline V gene encodes CDR1 MNHEY and CDR2 SVGAGI. For the CDR3, the DNA is TGTGCCAGCAGTTACTCGCTGGAGCCAGATACGCAGTATTTT. This encodes CASSYSLEPDTQYF.